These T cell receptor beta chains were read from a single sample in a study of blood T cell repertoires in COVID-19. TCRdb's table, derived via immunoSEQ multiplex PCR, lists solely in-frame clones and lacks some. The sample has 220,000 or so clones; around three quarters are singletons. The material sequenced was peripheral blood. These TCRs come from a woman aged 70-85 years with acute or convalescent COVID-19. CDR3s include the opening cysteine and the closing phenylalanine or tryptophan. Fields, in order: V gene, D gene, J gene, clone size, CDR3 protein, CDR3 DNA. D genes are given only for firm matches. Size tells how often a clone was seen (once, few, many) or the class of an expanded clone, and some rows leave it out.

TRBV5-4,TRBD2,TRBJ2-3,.,CASSLGGLAGGDTQYF,TGTGCCAGCAGCTTGGGGGGACTAGCGGGAGGAGATACGCAGTATTTT
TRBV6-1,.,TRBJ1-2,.,CASSDEREGGELF,TGTGCCAGCAGTGACGAAAGGGAGGGGGGCGAGCTCTTC
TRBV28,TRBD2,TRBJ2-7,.,CASKLLAGEGNEQYF,TGTGCCAGCAAACTACTAGCGGGAGAGGGGAACGAGCAGTACTTC
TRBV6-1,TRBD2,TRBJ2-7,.,CASSEWASGRYNEQYF,TGTGCCAGCAGTGAATGGGCTAGCGGGAGGTACAACGAGCAGTACTTC
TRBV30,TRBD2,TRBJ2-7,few,CAWSVGTSGTYEQYF,TGTGCCTGGAGTGTAGGGACTAGCGGAACCTACGAGCAGTACTTC
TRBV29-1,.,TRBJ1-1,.,CSVVGGGNTEAFF,TGCAGCGTTGTCGGCGGCGGGAACACTGAAGCTTTCTTT
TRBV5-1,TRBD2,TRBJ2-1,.,CASSLGASGSALWQFF,TGCGCCAGCAGCTTGGGGGCTAGCGGGAGTGCTTTGTGGCAGTTCTTC
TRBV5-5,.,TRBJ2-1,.,CASSLLQGLKFF,TGTGCCAGCAGCTTGCTACAGGGCCTCAAGTTCTTC
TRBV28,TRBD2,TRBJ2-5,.,CASSGRREGKETQYF,TGTGCCAGCAGTGGCCGGCGGGAGGGCAAGGAGACCCAGTACTTC
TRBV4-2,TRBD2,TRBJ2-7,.,CASSQDAGGTYEQYF,TGTGCCAGCAGCCAAGATGCGGGAGGAACCTACGAGCAGTACTTC
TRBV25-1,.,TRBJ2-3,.,CASSEPGDGDTQYF,TGTGCCAGCAGTGAACCAGGGGACGGGGATACGCAGTATTTT
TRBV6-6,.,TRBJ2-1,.,CASGRGGSNEQFF,TGTGCCAGCGGGAGGGGGGGGTCAAATGAGCAGTTCTTC
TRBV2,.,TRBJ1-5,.,CASKSDSQPQHF,TGTGCCAGCAAGAGCGACAGTCAGCCCCAGCATTTT
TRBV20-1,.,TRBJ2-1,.,CSASNNNEQFF,TGCAGTGCTAGTAATAACAATGAGCAGTTCTTC
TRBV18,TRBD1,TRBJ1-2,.,CASSPLQGAGGYTF,TGTGCCAGCTCACCACTACAGGGGGCAGGTGGCTACACCTTC
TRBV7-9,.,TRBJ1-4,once,CASSFDRSTNEKLFF,TGTGCCAGCAGCTTCGACAGGTCAACTAATGAAAAACTGTTTTTT
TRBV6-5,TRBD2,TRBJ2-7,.,CASSYGGVGEQYF,TGTGCCAGCAGTTACGGGGGGGTGGGCGAGCAGTACTTC
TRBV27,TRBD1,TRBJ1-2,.,CASSSPGQGNYGYTF,TGTGCCAGCAGTTCCCCGGGACAGGGGAACTATGGCTACACCTTC
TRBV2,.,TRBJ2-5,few,CASKPGHSQETQYF,TGTGCCAGCAAGCCGGGACACTCTCAAGAGACCCAGTACTTC
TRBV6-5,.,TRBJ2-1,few,CASSRGGLEQFF,TGTGCCAGCAGCCGAGGGGGACTAGAGCAGTTCTTC
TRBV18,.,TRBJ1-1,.,CASSGQKNTEAFF,TGTGCCAGCTCAGGACAGAAGAACACTGAAGCTTTCTTT
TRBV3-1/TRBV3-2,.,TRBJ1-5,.,CASSPDSDQPQHF,TGTGCCAGCAGCCCGGACAGTGATCAGCCCCAGCATTTT
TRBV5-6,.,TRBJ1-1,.,CASSSPLGTLGTEAFF,TGTGCCAGCAGCTCCCCATTAGGGACTCTAGGAACTGAAGCTTTCTTT
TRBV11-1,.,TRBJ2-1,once,CASSLVFTSSYNEQFF,TGTGCCAGCAGCTTAGTGTTTACCAGCTCCTACAATGAGCAGTTCTTC
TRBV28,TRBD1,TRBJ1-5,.,CASSLFRGGNQPQHF,TGTGCCAGCAGTTTATTCAGGGGGGGCAATCAGCCCCAGCATTTT
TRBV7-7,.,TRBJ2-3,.,CASSLLSSTDTQYF,TGTGCTAGCAGCTTACTAAGTTCCACAGATACGCAGTATTTT
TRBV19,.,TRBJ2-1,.,CASSIGRDNEQFF,TGTGCCAGTAGTATAGGTCGGGACAATGAGCAGTTCTTC
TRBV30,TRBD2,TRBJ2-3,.,CAWNPRIAGVGDTQYF,TGTGCCTGGAACCCCCGGATAGCGGGAGTGGGAGATACGCAGTATTTT
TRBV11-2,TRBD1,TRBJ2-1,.,CASSFLTGSYNEQFF,TGTGCCAGCAGCTTTTTGACAGGGAGTTACAATGAGCAGTTCTTC
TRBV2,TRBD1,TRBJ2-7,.,CASSSSGQGMNEQYF,TGTGCCAGCAGCTCCTCGGGACAGGGTATGAACGAGCAGTACTTC